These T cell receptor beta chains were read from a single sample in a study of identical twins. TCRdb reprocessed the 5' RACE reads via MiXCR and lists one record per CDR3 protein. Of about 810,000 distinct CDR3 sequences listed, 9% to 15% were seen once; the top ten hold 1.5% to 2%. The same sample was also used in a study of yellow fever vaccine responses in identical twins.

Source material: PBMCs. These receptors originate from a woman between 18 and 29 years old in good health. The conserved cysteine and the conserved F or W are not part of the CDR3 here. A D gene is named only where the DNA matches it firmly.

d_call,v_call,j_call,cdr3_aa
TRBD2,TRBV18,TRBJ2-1,ASSPTSGGAMSGNEQF
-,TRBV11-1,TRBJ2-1,ASSSEYPPPFPGYNEQF
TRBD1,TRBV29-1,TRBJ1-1,SVERAEGANTEAF
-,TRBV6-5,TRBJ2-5,ASSYTRKETQY
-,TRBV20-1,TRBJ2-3,SASQVGLTDTQY
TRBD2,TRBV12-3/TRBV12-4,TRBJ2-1,ASSPIAGGTNEQF
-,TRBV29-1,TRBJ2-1,SAPGYNNEQF
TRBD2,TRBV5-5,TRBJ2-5,ASSLEAGRQETQY
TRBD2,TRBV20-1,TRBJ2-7,SARTSVGFSYEQY
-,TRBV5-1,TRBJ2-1,ASSLEPGSYNEQF
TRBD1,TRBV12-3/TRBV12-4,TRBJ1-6,ASRWDSYNSPLH
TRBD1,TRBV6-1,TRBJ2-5,ASRHGTGALQETQY
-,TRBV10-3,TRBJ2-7,ATNRASSAYEQY
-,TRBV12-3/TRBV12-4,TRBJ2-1,ASSLLQDSYNEQF
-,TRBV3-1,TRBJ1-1,ASSPPKTGNTEAF
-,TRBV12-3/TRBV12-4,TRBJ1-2,ASSLGGLRSYGYT
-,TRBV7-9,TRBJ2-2,ASTLGYTGELF
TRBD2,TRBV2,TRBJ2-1,ASSEQAGGVSEQF
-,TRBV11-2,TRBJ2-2,ASSLDGWTDNTGELF
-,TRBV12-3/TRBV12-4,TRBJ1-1,ATKGTVNTEAF
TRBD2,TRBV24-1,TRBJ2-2,ATSDLLAPNTGELF
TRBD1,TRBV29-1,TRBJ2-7,SVENASGTGKVGEQY
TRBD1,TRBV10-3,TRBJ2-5,AIRGQGNQETQY
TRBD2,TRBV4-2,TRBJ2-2,ASSLLPGLASTGELF
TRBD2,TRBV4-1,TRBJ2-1,ASSQVPRGENNEQF
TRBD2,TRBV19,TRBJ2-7,ASSQNGGFLNEQY
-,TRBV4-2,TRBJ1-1,ASSQDPQGNTEAF
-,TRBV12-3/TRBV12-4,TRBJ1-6,ASKLLGRSPLH
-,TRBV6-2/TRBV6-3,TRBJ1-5,ASRSEGANQPQH
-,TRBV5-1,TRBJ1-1,ASSWAGETEAF
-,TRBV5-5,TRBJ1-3,ASSFGQSGNTIY
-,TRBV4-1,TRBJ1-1,ASSQDPARGPTEAF
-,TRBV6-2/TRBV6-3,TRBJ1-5,ASSRTVSNQPQH
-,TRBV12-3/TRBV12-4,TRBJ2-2,ASSLVLTGTTGELF
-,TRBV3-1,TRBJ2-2,ASSQQKTGELF
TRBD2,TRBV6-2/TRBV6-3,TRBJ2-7,ASSYGGVPSYEQY
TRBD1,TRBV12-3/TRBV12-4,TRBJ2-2,ASSWAGQGNTGELF
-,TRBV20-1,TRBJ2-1,SARRSMGSYNEQF
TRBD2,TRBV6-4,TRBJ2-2,ASSRLAGVGTGELF
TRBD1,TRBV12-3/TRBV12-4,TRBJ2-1,ASSRRDRVGQF
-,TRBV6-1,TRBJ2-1,ASGRDTGNEQF
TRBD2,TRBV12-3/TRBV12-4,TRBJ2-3,ASTIAASSGRALIGTQY
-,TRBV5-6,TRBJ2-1,ASSLAESRL
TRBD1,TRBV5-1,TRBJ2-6,ASSLGQGGSGANVLT
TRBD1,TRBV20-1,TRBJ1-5,SARGQISNQPQH
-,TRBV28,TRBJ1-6,ATQSVWNSPLH
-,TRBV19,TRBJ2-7,ASSPSPQGSYEQY
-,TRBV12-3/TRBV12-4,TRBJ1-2,ASKSRGGVYGYT
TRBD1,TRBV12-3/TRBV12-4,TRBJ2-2,ASIPRDRAANTGELF
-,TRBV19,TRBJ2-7,ASSPSGGSDEQY
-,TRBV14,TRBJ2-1,ASGSRRQANNEQF
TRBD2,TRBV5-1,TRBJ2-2,ASSLVPSGKNTGELF
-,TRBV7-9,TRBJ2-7,ASSLVADYEQY
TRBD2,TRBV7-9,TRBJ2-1,ASSYPSGNSSYNEQF